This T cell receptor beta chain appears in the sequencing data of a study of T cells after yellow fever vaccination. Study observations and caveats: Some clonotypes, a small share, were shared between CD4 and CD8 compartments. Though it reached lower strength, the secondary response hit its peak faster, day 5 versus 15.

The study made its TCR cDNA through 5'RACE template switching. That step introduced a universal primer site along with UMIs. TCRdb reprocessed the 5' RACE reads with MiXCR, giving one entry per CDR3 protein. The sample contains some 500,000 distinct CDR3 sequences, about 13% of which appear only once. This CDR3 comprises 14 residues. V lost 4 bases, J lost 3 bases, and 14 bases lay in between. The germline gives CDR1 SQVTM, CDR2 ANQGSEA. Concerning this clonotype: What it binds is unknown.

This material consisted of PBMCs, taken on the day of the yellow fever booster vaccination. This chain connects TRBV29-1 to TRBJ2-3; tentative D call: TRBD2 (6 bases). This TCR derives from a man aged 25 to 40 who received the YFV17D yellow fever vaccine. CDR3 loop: CSVAVGGATDTQYF. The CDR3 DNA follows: TGCAGCGTTGCTGTTGGAGGGGCTACAGATACGCAGTATTTT.